Below, 8 T cell receptor beta chains from the same sample are listed, as sequenced in a study of CD8+CD57+ T cells in acquired aplastic anemia. All patients picked for sequencing had shown, by flow cytometry, an expansion of CD8+CD57+ cells. TCR beta VDJ and CDR3 profiling used genomic DNA as template. In TCRdb, the reads were re-called with MiXCR into one record per CDR3 protein. This table holds about 180,000 distinct CDR3 sequences, almost 50% found once. Sample: sorted CD4+, CD8+, or CD8+CD57+ T cells (not recorded which) from PBMCs. Every receptor here comes from a human donor with aplastic anemia.

This clonotype was counted many times. The genes are TRBV5-1 and TRBJ2-7; TRBD2 matches 11 bases. J gave up 1 base and V 0 bases, and 0 bases lay outside the gene matches. This CDR3 region has 15 residues. The germline V gene has CDR1 SGHRS and CDR2 YFSETQ. CDR3 sequence reads: CASSLGTSGSYEQYF. In DNA form, the CDR3 reads TGCGCCAGCAGCTTGGGGACTAGCGGGTCCTACGAGCAGTACTTC. Combining the CDR3 with reference TRBV5-1 and TRBJ2-7 gives the whole variable domain KAGVTQTPRYLIKTRGQQVTLSCSPISGHRSVSWYQQTPGQGLQFLFEYFSETQRNKGNFPGRFSGRQFSNSRSEMNVSTLELGDSALYLCASSLGTSGSYEQYFGPGTRLTVT.

CDR3 protein: CSARDRFAGGEEAFF. The DNA of the CDR3 is TGCAGTGCTAGAGATCGGTTTGCCGGGGGCGAGGAAGCTTTCTTT. The genes are TRBV20-1 and TRBJ1-1; maybe TRBD1 (6 bases). CDR1 DFQATT and CDR2 SNEGSKA come from the germline V gene (reference sequence). This CDR3 spans 15 amino acids. Trimming left V 0 bases short and J 8 bases short, with 19 bases between.

V gene TRBV25-1 combines with J gene TRBJ1-2; D not certain. CDR1 is MGHDK, CDR2 SYGVNS, per germline. The CDR3 covers 16 residues. V dropped 2 bases and J dropped 7 bases, with 20 bases sitting between them. The CDR3 here is CASSEPSWPTRGGYTF. DNA for the CDR3: TGTGCCAGCAGTGAACCGTCGTGGCCCACCCGAGGTGGCTACACCTTC.

This chain connects TRBV7-9 to TRBJ2-5; tentative D call: TRBD2 (5 bases). Between the trimmed V and J ends, which lost 3 bases and 1 base, there was a span of 9 bases. The CDR3 is 14 amino acids. From germline, CDR1 is SEHNR and CDR2 FQNEAQ (reference sequence). CDR3 amino acids: CASSFGLIQETQYF. The CDR3, as DNA: TGTGCCAGCAGCTTCGGACTGATCCAAGAGACCCAGTACTTC.

The sample holds many counts of this clonotype. This sequence joins TRBV5-1 and TRBJ1-2, with 7 nucleotides matching TRBD1. V was pared by 1 base and J by 7 bases, with 10 bases of the junction left unmatched. Germline CDR1 SGHRS, CDR2 YFSETQ. The CDR3 extends over 15 amino acids. CDR3 amino acids: CASSLIGGGPPGYTF. CDR3 DNA sequence: TGCGCCAGCAGCTTGATAGGGGGCGGACCCCCTGGCTACACCTTC.

This clonotype was seen ten or more times. This CDR3 is CASSGQGPYEQYF. In nucleotides, the CDR3 is TGTGCCAGCAGTGGTCAGGGTCCCTACGAGCAGTACTTC. The chain couples TRBV6-1 to TRBJ2-7; perhaps TRBD1 as D (5 bases). V was shortened by 4 bases and J by 2 bases, with 9 bases between the two germline ends. Germline CDR1 is MNHNS and CDR2 is SASEGT. The CDR3 is made up of 13 amino acids.

The chain combines TRBV20-1 with TRBJ2-3, with TRBD2 identical over 11 bases. Germline CDR1 DFQATT, CDR2 SNEGSKA (reference sequence). V shed 3 bases and J 0 bases; nucleotides not matched to a gene: 5. The CDR3 runs 16 residues. The CDR3: CSASPWTSGSTDTQYF. The DNA of the CDR3 is TGCAGTGCTAGCCCCTGGACTAGCGGGAGCACAGATACGCAGTATTTT.

V is TRBV10-3 and J is TRBJ2-7; D is perhaps TRBD1 or TRBD2 (7 bases each). The germline gives CDR1 ENHRY, CDR2 SYGVKD. This CDR3 is built from 14 residues. With 4 bases removed from V and 7 bases from J, the gap between germline ends came to 17 bases. In DNA form, the CDR3 reads TGTGCCATCAGTGCGGCAGGGACAGCGGGGGAGCAGTACTTC. It specifies CAISAAGTAGEQYF.